The 11 T cell receptor beta chains given below trace back to one sample, sequenced in a study of Graves' ophthalmopathy and Graves' hyperthyroidism. Transcripts of RNA were the source for amplifying TCR beta CDR3 regions. RT-PCR was first run with HTBI primers, then multiplex PCR in a second round. MiXCR was run by TCRdb on the multiplex PCR reads, yielding one entry per CDR3 protein. The data contain around 1,000,000 distinct CDR3 sequences, about 40% of them singletons. Material for sequencing was peripheral blood or thyroid tissue (not recorded which). These receptors were obtained from an adult man with Graves' hyperthyroidism.

The J gene is TRBJ2-6, the V gene TRBV5-1; 13 bases line up with TRBD2. The germline V gene has CDR1 SGHRS and CDR2 YFSETQ. Trimming cost V 4 bases and J 4 bases; bases outside gene matches: 8. The CDR3 contains 18 residues. The CDR3 sequence is CASSQWTSGSSGANVLTF. The CDR3 DNA reads TGCGCCAGCAGCCAATGGACTAGCGGGAGTTCAGGGGCCAACGTCCTGACTTTC.

Points on this clonotype: One base away lies a much larger clone, so this may be a sequencing read error. The gene calls are TRBV7-8 and TRBJ1-3; unclear D gene. Germline assignment: CDR1 SGHVS and CDR2 FQNEAQ. This CDR3 has 14 amino acids. CDR3 sequence (DNA): TGTGCCAGCAGCTTAGACCGACCTGGAAGCACCATATATTTT. This codes for CASSLDRPGSTIYF. The full variable domain, its missing parts supplied by reference TRBV7-8 and TRBJ1-3, is GAGVSQSPRYKVAKRGQDVALRCDPISGHVSLFWYQQALGQGPEFLTYFQNEAQLDKSGLPSDRFFAERPEGSVSTLKIQRTQQEDSAVYLCASSLDRPGSTIYFGEGSWLTVV.

A few counts support this clonotype. This chain joins TRBV15 and TRBJ1-5; tentatively, D is TRBD1 (5 bases). Deletions cut 1 base from V and 7 bases from J, with 8 bases between. This CDR3 comprises 13 residues. Germline V gene lookup returns CDR1 LNHNV and CDR2 YYDKDF (reference sequence). The CDR3 nucleotides are TGTGCCACCAGCAGAGGAGGGGAGCAGCCCCAGCATTTT. This encodes CATSRGGEQPQHF.

This clonotype was counted at least ten times. This chain connects TRBV7-9 to TRBJ2-5, with 8 positions matching TRBD1. After removal of 5 bases from V and 5 bases from J, the junction contained 10 bases not matched to a gene. The CDR3 length is 15 residues. Germline assignment: CDR1 SEHNR and CDR2 FQNEAQ (reference sequence). The CDR3 DNA follows: TGTGCCAGCAGCAACCAGCAGGGGGCTGGGGAGACCCAGTACTTC. It translates to CASSNQQGAGETQYF.

The CDR3 sequence: CASSDRTRDTGELFF. The CDR3 DNA is TGTGCCAGCAGCGACCGGACTAGAGACACCGGGGAGCTGTTTTTT. The chain recombines TRBV9 with TRBJ2-2; 7 nucleotides agree with TRBD2. From germline, CDR1 is SGDLS and CDR2 YYNGEE. The CDR3 totals 15 residues. V dropped 3 bases and J dropped 3; count of bases not matched to a gene: 5.

On this clonotype itself: This sequence may be a read error, since a much larger clone differs from it by one base. The rearrangement joins TRBV5-4 to TRBJ2-7, with D perhaps TRBD1 or TRBD2 (5 bases each). The CDR3 runs to 14 residues. CDR1 is SGHNT, CDR2 YYREEE, per germline (reference sequence). The CDR3 bases are TGCGCCAGCAGCCAAGGGGACGTGACCTACGAGCAGTACTTC. Translation: CASSQGDVTYEQYF.

A note on this clonotype: This sequence may be a read error, since a much larger clone differs from it by one base. The V gene is TRBV11-2, the J gene TRBJ1-4, with D hard to call. The CDR3 is 11 residues long. Germline V gives CDR1 SGHAT, CDR2 FQNNGV. The CDR3, as DNA: TGTACCAGCAGCTTAGCTGAAAAACTGTTTTTT. It codes for CTSSLAEKLFF.

This clonotype was recorded many times. V gene TRBV5-5 combines with J gene TRBJ1-1, with D maybe TRBD1 (5 bases). Germline CDR1 and CDR2: SGHKS and YYEKEE (reference sequence). The CDR3 is 14 amino acids. The V end was cut by 4 bases, the J end by 0 bases, with 10 bases between. The chain's CDR3 is CASSPGPLNTEAFF. The CDR3 DNA sequence: TGTGCCAGCAGCCCGGGACCCCTGAACACTGAAGCTTTCTTT.

On this clonotype: At one of its ends the junction is not consistent with the germline gene, which may arise from a read error. The chain employs TRBV7-8 and TRBJ1-2; D possibly corresponds to TRBD1 (5 bases). CDR1 and CDR2 (germline): SGHVS, FQNEAQ. The length of the CDR3 is 15 residues. CDR3 in DNA: TGCGCCAGCAGCCTTCCGGGGGTGCAGTCGTCGTCCTACACCTTC. Amino acid sequence: CASSLPGVQSSSYTF.

This rearrangement joins TRBV12-3 or TRBV12-4 to TRBJ2-5; 8 positions agree with TRBD1. The J segment lost 3 bases and the V segment lost 6 bases, leaving 9 bases of the junction unmatched. The CDR3 is 15 amino acids. CDR3 nucleotide sequence: TGTGCCAGCAGCTCGGCAGGGGGCTGGGAAGAGACCCAGTACTTC. Amino acid sequence: CASSSAGGWEETQYF.

This clonotype appeared once. Just one base apart from a much larger clone, this may be a read error. J is TRBJ1-2 and V is TRBV10-3; TRBD1 might be the D (5 bases). The CDR3 runs 13 residues. V was clipped by 5 bases and J by 8 bases, with 15 bases between them. Germline CDR1 reads ENHRY; CDR2 reads SYGVKD. The chain's CDR3 is CAISYGQGHGYTF. The CDR3 DNA sequence: TGTGCCATCAGTTACGGCCAGGGCCACGGCTACACCTTC.